This TCR beta chain was documented in a study of blood T cell repertoires in COVID-19. Authors' processing steps: Quantification of nucleated cells was approximated via reference gene primer amplification. Profiled with immunoSEQ multiplex PCR; TCRdb holds only in-frame clones, not every one. V, J and clone size are taken as reported in that table, and D and trimming were inferred from the DNA itself. The data show roughly 160,000 clones, around 87% seen once. In germline, CDR1 is SEHNR, CDR2 FQNEAQ (reference sequence). The V gene lost 1 base and the J gene lost 2 bases, with 11 bases spanning the gap. The CDR3 length is 15 residues.

The chain employs TRBV7-9 and TRBJ2-5; a possible D gene is TRBD2 (5 bases). This receptor was taken from a man between 18 and 29 years old with acute or convalescent COVID-19. The specimen was peripheral blood. The chain's CDR3 is CASSLGSRGQETQYF. The CDR3 DNA follows: TGTGCCAGCAGCTTAGGGTCCCGGGGACAAGAGACCCAGTACTTC.